This T cell receptor (gamma chain) was recorded in a study of gamma delta lymphoproliferative disorders and STAT genes (dated by TCRdb to 2016 to 2019). For context, the study as a whole: Among the 9 sequenced Tgammadelta LGLL patients, 4 had symptomatic disease and 5 had an indolent course. The TCR-sequenced pilot group comprised several Tgammadelta large granular lymphocyte leukemia patients and a couple of hepatosplenic T-cell lymphoma patients. The LymphoTrack Dx TCRG Assay was used to build gamma-chain libraries from a minimum of 50 ng of genomic DNA. A couple of gamma-chain samples and all delta-chain samples were sequenced twice to confirm results. The study profiled TCR gamma and delta CDR3 repertoires by deep sequencing in Tgammadelta lymphoproliferative disease patients and healthy controls, within a larger immunophenotypic and STAT-mutation study. Because no corresponding Invivoscribe delta assay was available, delta-chain libraries were prepared according to the EuroClonality-NGS working group standard operating procedure.

This clone was counted only a few times. Its antigen is still unknown. A much larger clone is a single base away; this may be a read error. For both patients and controls, peripheral blood mononuclear cells were isolated, and the genomic DNA from these cells was used for TCR sequencing. The median age of the sequenced patients was roughly 60 years, and the group included about five males and roughly 6 females. Patients were enrolled at one hematology unit in Padova, Italy, and were reclassified as T-LGLL or HSTCL using the 2017 WHO criteria. Every patient sample was obtained either before therapy or while the patient was off therapy. Both library preparation methods relied on multiplex PCR with primers aimed at conserved V and J regions of the TCR genes. Purified and pooled amplicons were sequenced on an Illumina MiSeq platform. Per the source publication's procedure: V(D)J alignment, clonotype assembly and translation were handled by MiXCR, while functionality assessment and CDR3 repertoire analyses were done with VDJtools. CDR3 followed the IMGT definition, and analyses included only productive sequences that used functional genes, leaving out ORF genes and pseudogenes. Identical amino acid CDR3s of major clonotypes (frequency >=5%) were searched for across all patients and controls using a custom Python script. Clonotype frequencies in patients versus controls were compared with a one-sided non-parametric Wilcoxon test. TCRdb processed the public reads again with the CATT caller, after which rows with matching DNA were combined. None of the V and J calls come from the authors' own analysis; TCRdb made them. Counted in this sample were about 2,300 gamma-chain clones; approximately 12% of them appeared once. 80% to 90% of the sample goes to the ten largest clones.

Trimming accounts for 0 bases at V and 8 bases at J, while the number of junction bases matched to no gene is 4. From cysteine to phenylalanine, the CDR3 is 12 amino acids long. Solely the CDR3 DNA is kept, with 36 bases framed from the first base. The germline V gene supplies CDR1 EGSTGY and CDR2 YDSYTSSV. The full study reports these points: When whole repertoires were clustered, gamma repertoires from patients grouped apart from those of healthy controls, but delta repertoires did not separate between the groups. Leukemic cells were skewed toward terminal effectors, whereas control T cells likely spanned varied maturation stages, a difference potentially limiting comparisons between patients and controls. Major clones in indolent patients were dominated by Vgamma9-JgammaP and Vdelta2-Ddelta3-Jdelta1 rearrangements, whereas these rearrangements were absent in symptomatic patients, in whom less common gene combinations were used. The authors pointed out that NGS specificity may be lower at low frequencies, so whether leukemic clones are public or private needs to be confirmed. Almost every major gamma and delta clonotype found in patients was public, meaning shared with at least one healthy donor, with just two gamma clonotypes being private to disease.

The chain is encoded by TRGV4 joined to TRGJ1 or TRGJ2. In the absence of a J gene in TCRdb, the DNA was matched to germline to assign it here. Sequencing input: blood. The source is a human donor with gamma-delta T-cell large granular lymphocyte leukemia. The CDR3 in this case is CATWDGYHKKLF. The sequenced DNA: TGTGCCACCTGGGATGGGTACCATAAGAAACTCTTT.